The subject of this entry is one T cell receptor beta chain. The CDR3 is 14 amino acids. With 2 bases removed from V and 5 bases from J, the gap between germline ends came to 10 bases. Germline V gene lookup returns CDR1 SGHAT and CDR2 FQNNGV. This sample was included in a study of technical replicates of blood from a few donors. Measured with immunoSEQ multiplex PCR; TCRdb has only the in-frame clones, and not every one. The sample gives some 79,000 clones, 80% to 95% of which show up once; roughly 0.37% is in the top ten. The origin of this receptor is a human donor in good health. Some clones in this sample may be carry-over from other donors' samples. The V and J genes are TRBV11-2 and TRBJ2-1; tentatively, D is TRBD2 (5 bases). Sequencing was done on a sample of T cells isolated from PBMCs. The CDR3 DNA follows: TGTGCCAGCAGCTTAAAGGCTAGCCACAATGAGCAGTTCTTC. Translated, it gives CASSLKASHNEQFF.